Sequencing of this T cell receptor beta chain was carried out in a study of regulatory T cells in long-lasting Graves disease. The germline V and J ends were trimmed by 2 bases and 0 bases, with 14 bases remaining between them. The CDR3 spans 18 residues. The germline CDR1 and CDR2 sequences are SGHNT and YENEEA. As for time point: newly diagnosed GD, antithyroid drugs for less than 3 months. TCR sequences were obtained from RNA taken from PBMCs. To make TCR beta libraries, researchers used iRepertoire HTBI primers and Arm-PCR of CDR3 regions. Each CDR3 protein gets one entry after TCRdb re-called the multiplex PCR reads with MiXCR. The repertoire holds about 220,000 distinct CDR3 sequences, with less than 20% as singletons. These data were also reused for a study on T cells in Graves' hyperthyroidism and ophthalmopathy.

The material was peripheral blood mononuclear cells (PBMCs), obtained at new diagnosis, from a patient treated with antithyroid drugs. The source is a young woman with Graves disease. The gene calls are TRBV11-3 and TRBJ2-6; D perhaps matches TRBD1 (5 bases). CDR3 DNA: TGTGCCAGCAGCTTAATAGGACATGAGAGCTCTGGGGCCAACGTCCTGACTTTC. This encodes CASSLIGHESSGANVLTF.